Here is one T cell receptor (beta chain) with its context. The protocol was immunoSEQ multiplex PCR, while the TCRdb copy is restricted to in-frame clones and leaves out a portion. The listing contains some 180,000 clones. This entry comes from a study of control samples from healthy donors and cancer patients. This CDR3 contains 15 residues. CDR1 and CDR2 (germline): SGHVS, FNYEAQ. Trimming at V came to 3 bases and at J to 3 bases, leaving 4 bases not matched to a gene. This chain uses TRBV7-6 with TRBJ1-5; 8 positions agree with TRBD1. Material for sequencing was blood. The clonotype originates from a woman aged 30 to 39 in good health. The chain's CDR3 is CASSFGTGSNQPQHF. The CDR3 region has the DNA TGTGCCAGCAGCTTTGGGACAGGTTCCAATCAGCCCCAGCATTTT.